The 14 T cell receptor beta chains below all came from one sample that was sequenced in a study of T cell repertoires in cytomegalovirus infection. TCRdb analysed the reads with MiXCR anew, one entry per CDR3 protein. The table lists about 37,000 distinct CDR3 sequences, approximately 52% of them singletons, with approximately 90% in the top ten. No antigens are known for them. The source material was CD8+ T cells from cultured PBMCs, sampled from culture after CMV antigen stimulation. Receptor source: a human donor in good health (CMV status not recorded). Some clones in this sample may be carry-over from other donors' samples.

This clonotype was counted once. The V call is TRBV19, the J call TRBJ2-7, with TRBD1 matching 8 bases. This CDR3 has 15 residues. Unmatched junction bases numbered 9, after V lost 3 bases and J lost 5 bases. The germline V gene has CDR1 LNHDA and CDR2 SQIVND (reference sequence). Here the CDR3 reads CASSMSGQADDEQYF. The DNA for the CDR3 is TGTGCCAGTAGTATGTCGGGACAGGCCGATGACGAGCAGTACTTC.

This chain joins TRBV7-6 and TRBJ1-2; TRBD1 matches at 8 bases. The junction had 4 bases not matched to a gene; V was cut back by 1 base and J by 6 bases. Germline lookup yields CDR1 SGHVS and CDR2 FNYEAQ. The CDR3 runs 14 residues. CDR3 coding DNA: TGTGCCAGCAGCTTAGGACAGGGGAAGGATGGCTACACCTTC. This translates into CASSLGQGKDGYTF. Based on the CDR3 plus reference TRBV7-6 and TRBJ1-2, the full variable domain is GAGVSQSPRYKVTKRGQDVALRCDPISGHVSLYWYRQALGQGPEFLTYFNYEAQQDKSGLPNDRFSAERPEGSISTLTIQRTEQRDSAMYRCASSLGQGKDGYTFGSGTRLTVV.

The chain has TRBV2 and TRBJ2-3, with D perhaps matching TRBD1 or TRBD2 (5 bases each). Germline CDR1 and CDR2: SNHLY and FYNNEI. The CDR3 spans 15 residues. V was pared by 8 bases and J by 6 bases, with 21 bases between. The CDR3 loop is CASQLLGTLVDTQYF. The CDR3 DNA follows: TGTGCCAGCCAACTTCTAGGGACCCTGGTGGATACGCAGTATTTT.

This chain joins TRBV18 and TRBJ1-4; 9 nucleotides line up with TRBD1. The CDR3 extends over 16 amino acids. The trim removed 6 bases at V and 4 bases at J, leaving 9 bases unmatched. Germline V gene data show CDR1 as KGHSH and CDR2 as LQKENI. The CDR3 nucleotides read TGTGCCAGCTCGCTGGGACAGGGAATAGATAATGAAAAACTGTTTTTT. Translated, it gives CASSLGQGIDNEKLFF.

This rearrangement joins TRBV2 to TRBJ1-5; TRBD1 aligns across 8 bases. Trimming at V came to 11 bases and at J to 6 bases, leaving 12 bases not matched to a gene. The germline CDR1 and CDR2 sequences are SNHLY and FYNNEI. The CDR3 spans 14 residues. The CDR3 is CAVERDRFAQPQHF. The CDR3 region has the DNA TGTGCCGTCGAACGGGACAGGTTTGCTCAGCCCCAGCATTTT.

This clonotype showed up just a few times. The chain combines TRBV12-3 or TRBV12-4 with TRBJ2-7; maybe TRBD1 (7 bases). Trimming shortened V by 0 bases and J by 1 base, and 16 bases separated the two germline ends. There are 17 residues in the CDR3. The chain's CDR3 is CASSLARWRGPSYEQYF. CDR3 DNA sequence: TGTGCCAGCAGTTTAGCGAGATGGAGGGGGCCTTCCTACGAGCAGTACTTC.

J is TRBJ2-3 and V is TRBV27; TRBD2 is a possible D gene (6 bases). Germline CDR1 MNHEY, CDR2 SMNVEV (reference sequence). V lost 5 bases and J 1 base, leaving 19 bases between the germline ends. The CDR3 runs 17 residues. DNA of the CDR3: TGTGCCAGCAGTGGGGGGTGGAACTGGGAGCGCACAGATACGCAGTATTTT. Encoded protein: CASSGGWNWERTDTQYF.

The sample holds a few counts of this clonotype. The J gene is TRBJ2-5, the V gene TRBV6-1, with TRBD2 matching 9 bases. CDR1 is MNHNS, CDR2 SASEGT, per germline. The CDR3 loop spans 16 amino acids. The ends lost 1 base at V and 4 bases at J; junction bases unmatched: 7. The CDR3 coding sequence is TGTGCCAGCAGTGAAGGGCGGGAGGGGCTCGGAGAGACCCAGTACTTC. Its translation: CASSEGREGLGETQYF.

This clonotype was found a few times. V gene TRBV7-8 combines with J gene TRBJ2-7; D call uncertain. Trimming shortened V by 5 bases and J by 3 bases, and 14 bases separated the two germline ends. Germline lookup yields CDR1 SGHVS and CDR2 FQNEAQ. The CDR3 contains 14 residues. The CDR3 spells CASSLPGPFYEQYF. The DNA for the CDR3 is TGTGCCAGCAGCCTACCCGGGCCTTTCTACGAGCAGTACTTC.

In nucleotides, the CDR3 is TGTGCCAGCAGCCTAGACTTTAGCCACGGACGGCAGTATTTT. Translating it yields CASSLDFSHGRQYF. The chain has TRBV14 and TRBJ2-3; D gene unclear. The CDR3 consists of 14 residues. The germline V and J ends were trimmed by 4 bases and 11 bases, with 19 bases remaining between them. The germline V gene encodes CDR1 SGHDN and CDR2 FVKESK.

The chain carries TRBV6-6 and TRBJ2-5; possibly TRBD2 for D (6 bases). The length of the CDR3 is 15 residues. Germline CDR1 MNHNY, CDR2 SVGAGI (reference sequence). The V end was cut by 6 bases, the J end by 4 bases, with 18 bases between. CDR3 amino acids: CASRNVRDWGETQYF. The CDR3 coding sequence is TGTGCCAGCAGAAATGTCCGGGACTGGGGAGAGACCCAGTACTTC.

The gene calls are TRBV11-2 and TRBJ2-3; D may be TRBD1 or TRBD2 (5 bases each). In germline, CDR1 is SGHAT, CDR2 FQNNGV. Trimming pared 4 bases from V and 6 bases from J, leaving 17 bases between. CDR3 length: 15 residues. The chain's CDR3 is CASSSPLEGPDTQYF. The CDR3 DNA follows: TGTGCCAGCAGCTCCCCTTTAGAGGGGCCGGATACGCAGTATTTT. Together with reference TRBV11-2 and TRBJ2-3, the CDR3 gives the full variable domain: EAGVAQSPRYKIIEKRQSVAFWCNPISGHATLYWYQQILGQGPKLLIQFQNNGVVDDSQLPKDRFSAERLKGVDSTLKIQPAKLEDSAVYLCASSSPLEGPDTQYFGPGTRLTVL.

This clonotype was observed a few times. This chain connects TRBV28 to TRBJ2-7; TRBD2 agrees at 15 bases. V shed 6 bases and J 4 bases; nucleotides not matched to a gene: 7. The CDR3 totals 16 residues. Germline loops: CDR1 MDHEN, CDR2 SYDVKM. The CDR3 loop is CASRTGTSGRWYEQYF. The CDR3, as DNA: TGTGCCAGCAGGACAGGGACTAGCGGGAGGTGGTACGAGCAGTACTTC. The full variable domain, completed using reference TRBV28 and TRBJ2-7, is DVKVTQSSRYLVKRTGEKVFLECVQDMDHENMFWYRQDPGLGLRLIYFSYDVKMKEKGDIPEGYSVSREKKERFSLILESASTNQTSMYLCASRTGTSGRWYEQYFGPGTRLTVT.

The chain uses TRBV12-3 or TRBV12-4 and TRBJ1-1, with D possibly matching TRBD1 (5 bases). The V and J ends lost 3 bases and 3 bases respectively, with 20 bases between them. This CDR3 region has 17 residues. DNA for the CDR3: TGTGCCAGCAGTTTGAGGGTACAGGTTAGGCGAGACACTGAAGCTTTCTTT. Translating it yields CASSLRVQVRRDTEAFF.